A selection of T cell receptor beta chains follows, all from one sample in a study of monozygotic twins with inflammatory bowel disease. TCRdb reprocessed the 5' RACE reads; each CDR3 protein has one entry and no DNA is given. This table holds fewer than 550,000 distinct CDR3 sequences. Specimen: blood. The receptors derive from a human donor with ulcerative colitis or Crohn's disease, or a healthy co-twin of an affected twin (not recorded which). Each CDR3 is given with its conserved first and last residue.

j_gene: TRBJ1-1; v_gene: TRBV20-1; CDR3aa: CSAREPGQGASSFF
j_gene: TRBJ1-2; v_gene: TRBV5-4; CDR3aa: CASSTEGQGVGYTF
j_gene: TRBJ2-7; v_gene: TRBV24-1; CDR3aa: CATSDRDGPYEQYF
j_gene: TRBJ1-1; v_gene: TRBV6-1; CDR3aa: CASSALTGLNTEAFF
j_gene: TRBJ1-1; v_gene: TRBV7-9; CDR3aa: CASSFSAETEAFF
j_gene: TRBJ2-7; v_gene: TRBV6-1; CDR3aa: CASRSTRTGRGEQYF
j_gene: TRBJ1-2; v_gene: TRBV29-1; CDR3aa: CSVGTTEGYGYTF
j_gene: TRBJ1-1; v_gene: TRBV5-1; CDR3aa: CASSSSGMNTEAFF
j_gene: TRBJ1-6; v_gene: TRBV11-2; CDR3aa: CASSLGFGARGSPLHF
j_gene: TRBJ2-7; v_gene: TRBV4-2; CDR3aa: CASSQESIFLGPTYEQYF
j_gene: TRBJ2-1; v_gene: TRBV6-5; CDR3aa: CASSYSYRTGVNEQFF
j_gene: TRBJ2-5; v_gene: TRBV29-1; CDR3aa: CSVEDKGGDQYF
j_gene: TRBJ2-4; v_gene: TRBV11-2; CDR3aa: CASSSPGDYIQYF
j_gene: TRBJ1-1; v_gene: TRBV29-1; CDR3aa: CSVAPPYLNTEAFF
j_gene: TRBJ1-6; v_gene: TRBV6-1; CDR3aa: CASRPGTASRLLHF
j_gene: TRBJ2-3; v_gene: TRBV15; CDR3aa: CATSRATAPYTDTQYF
j_gene: TRBJ2-7; v_gene: TRBV6-1; CDR3aa: CASSEGGLLSTYEQYF
j_gene: TRBJ1-6; v_gene: TRBV7-9; CDR3aa: CASSRPGQGNSPLHF
j_gene: TRBJ2-3; v_gene: TRBV6-5; CDR3aa: CASSYSRGQGPDTQYF
j_gene: TRBJ1-5; v_gene: TRBV6-1; CDR3aa: CASRDLQSDQPQHF
j_gene: TRBJ2-2; v_gene: TRBV10-3; CDR3aa: CAARQGVTGELFF
j_gene: TRBJ2-5; v_gene: TRBV7-9; CDR3aa: CASSFITAGQETQYF
j_gene: TRBJ1-5; v_gene: TRBV5-1; CDR3aa: CASSLDGARNQPQHF
j_gene: TRBJ2-7; v_gene: TRBV30; CDR3aa: CAWSVGPSYEQYF
j_gene: TRBJ2-5; v_gene: TRBV28; CDR3aa: CASSPSGQGDETQYF
j_gene: TRBJ1-2; v_gene: TRBV20-1; CDR3aa: CSARHGNYGYTF
j_gene: TRBJ1-1; v_gene: TRBV19; CDR3aa: CASSLGGAKNTEAFF
j_gene: TRBJ1-1; v_gene: TRBV12-3/TRBV12-4; CDR3aa: CASSLALGVWSSTEAFF
j_gene: TRBJ2-2; v_gene: TRBV29-1; CDR3aa: CSVTTPNTGELFF
j_gene: TRBJ1-4; v_gene: TRBV4-1; CDR3aa: CASSQVGGGVLNEKLFF
j_gene: TRBJ2-1; v_gene: TRBV5-1; CDR3aa: CASSSLSGKWNEQFF
j_gene: TRBJ2-3; v_gene: TRBV12-3/TRBV12-4; CDR3aa: CASSLRGGPSTDTQYF
j_gene: TRBJ2-2; v_gene: TRBV25-1; CDR3aa: CASSEQLTGELFF
j_gene: TRBJ1-5; v_gene: TRBV18; CDR3aa: CASSPGEATFQPQHF
j_gene: TRBJ1-4; v_gene: TRBV15; CDR3aa: CATSRDREEKLFF
j_gene: TRBJ2-1; v_gene: TRBV7-9; CDR3aa: CASSHKLVPEQFF
j_gene: TRBJ2-7; v_gene: TRBV7-2; CDR3aa: CASSLLSGGWYEQYF
j_gene: TRBJ2-3; v_gene: TRBV7-2; CDR3aa: CASSSIRGASTDTQYF
j_gene: TRBJ2-1; v_gene: TRBV27; CDR3aa: CASSLGLGYNEQFF
j_gene: TRBJ2-3; v_gene: TRBV12-3/TRBV12-4; CDR3aa: CASIARGGRDTDTQYF